The 2 T cell receptor beta chains below all came from one sample that was sequenced in a study of vaccination effects on CD4 cells after COVID-19. Antigen-specific CD4+ T cells were first expanded with viral peptide pools by the ViraFEST assay and only then sequenced. Isolating CD4+ T cells followed approximately 9 days of culture. Participants completed two doses of the BNT162b2 or mRNA-1273 vaccine. Their antigens are not known. TCRdb keeps only in-frame clones here, not all; method: immunoSEQ multiplex PCR. The sample comprises around 60,000 clones, about three quarters of which are singletons, and around 1.2% rests with the top ten. The sample was CD4+ T cells from PBMCs cultured with HCoV-229E spike peptides, taken after COVID-19 vaccination. The source is a human donor who received a COVID-19 vaccine.

V gene TRBV5-5 combines with J gene TRBJ2-5, with D tentatively TRBD1 or TRBD2 (5 bases each). This CDR3 comprises 15 residues. V was shortened by 4 bases and J by 2 bases, with 15 bases between the two germline ends. The germline V gene has CDR1 SGHKS and CDR2 YYEKEE (reference sequence). CDR3 sequence: CASSTLGEPQETQYF. DNA of the CDR3: TGTGCCAGCAGCACCTTAGGGGAGCCGCAAGAGACCCAGTACTTC. The full variable domain, rest sourced from reference TRBV5-5 and TRBJ2-5, is DAGVTQSPTHLIKTRGQQVTLRCSPISGHKSVSWYQQVLGQGPQFIFQYYEKEERGRGNFPDRFSARQFPNYSSELNVNALLLGDSALYLCASSTLGEPQETQYFGPGTRLLVL.

The chain recombines TRBV29-1 with TRBJ2-1, with 9 positions matching TRBD2. Germline V CDR1 and CDR2: SQVTM, ANQGSEA. This CDR3 has 13 amino acids. The trim removed 4 bases at V and 6 bases at J, leaving 4 bases unmatched. CDR3 protein: CSVGRGGSNEQFF. The CDR3 DNA reads TGCAGCGTTGGGCGGGGGGGCAGCAATGAGCAGTTCTTC.